The 12 T cell receptor beta chains given below trace back to one sample, sequenced in a study of T cells expressing NK-cell markers. TCRdb re-called the 5' RACE reads, yielding one record per CDR3 amino acid sequence without DNA. The sample data list about 430,000 distinct CDR3 sequences. The sample taken for sequencing was blood T cells: a sorted CD56 or NKG2C T cell subset, CD4+ or CD8+ T cells, or bulk PBMC T cells (not recorded which). The source is a woman in her 50s in good health.

The chain recombines TRBV20-1 with TRBJ1-1; TCRdb lists TRBD1, though no DNA is available to test this call. CDR1 and CDR2 (germline): DFQATT, SNEGSKA (reference sequence). This CDR3 is built from 16 residues. The CDR3 loop reads CSALRIPGVGNTEAFF.

The gene calls are TRBV29-1 and TRBJ1-2; the TRBD1 assignment by TCRdb is unverifiable without DNA. The CDR3 runs to 17 residues. The germline gives CDR1 SQVTM, CDR2 ANQGSEA. The CDR3 protein is CSVINRELTEANYGYTF. Drawing the rest from reference TRBV29-1 and TRBJ1-2, the complete variable domain is SAVISQKPSRDICQRGTSLTIQCQVDSQVTMMFWYRQQPGQSLTLIATANQGSEATYESGFVIDKFPISRPNLTFSTLTVSNMSPEDSSIYLCSVINRELTEANYGYTFGSGTRLTVV.

The chain links TRBV7-9 to TRBJ2-7. Germline CDR1 SEHNR, CDR2 FQNEAQ (reference sequence). This CDR3 comprises 14 residues. The CDR3 loop is CASSSRRSPYEQYF.

The genes are TRBV6-4 and TRBJ2-1. The CDR3 has 13 residues. Per the germline V gene, CDR1 is MRHNA and CDR2 is SNTAGT. The CDR3 sequence: CASSEIRSNEQFF.

The V call is TRBV10-3, the J call TRBJ2-1; TCRdb selects TRBD2, and the lack of DNA leaves this call unchecked. In germline, CDR1 is ENHRY, CDR2 SYGVKD. The CDR3 runs 14 residues. CDR3: CAIAPTSGKNEQFF.

The chain is built from TRBV5-1 and TRBJ1-1. CDR1 is SGHRS and CDR2 is YFSETQ in the germline V gene. This CDR3 contains 16 residues. The CDR3 spells CASSSGGQEGNTEAFF.

This chain uses TRBV6-6 with TRBJ1-2; TCRdb's D gene call, TRBD1, goes unchecked for lack of DNA. The germline gives CDR1 MNHNY, CDR2 SVGAGI (reference sequence). This CDR3 has 14 residues. The CDR3 region is CASSDRGENYGYTF.

The CDR3 reads CASSQNADAKAFF. This chain joins TRBV3-1 and TRBJ1-1. The length of the CDR3 is 13 residues. Germline CDR1 is LGHDT and CDR2 is YNNKEL (reference sequence).

This sequence joins TRBV19 and TRBJ1-5. In germline, CDR1 is LNHDA, CDR2 SQIVND (reference sequence). The CDR3 spans 15 residues. CDR3 residues: CASSMFGLSNQPQHF.

V usage is TRBV21-1 and J usage is TRBJ2-6; the D gene TCRdb calls, TRBD1, cannot be checked with no DNA. TRBV21-1 is a pseudogene locus. The CDR3 spans 18 residues. CDR3: CASSNSSFAPSGANVLTF.

The CDR3 protein is CSVLGQGNEKLFF. The rearrangement uses TRBV29-1 and TRBJ1-4; TCRdb calls TRBD1, which cannot be checked without DNA. The CDR3 covers 13 residues. Germline loops: CDR1 SQVTM, CDR2 ANQGSEA. The full variable domain, completed using reference TRBV29-1 and TRBJ1-4, is SAVISQKPSRDICQRGTSLTIQCQVDSQVTMMFWYRQQPGQSLTLIATANQGSEATYESGFVIDKFPISRPNLTFSTLTVSNMSPEDSSIYLCSVLGQGNEKLFFGSGTQLSVL.

This chain joins TRBV20-1 and TRBJ1-2; the D call of TRBD1 rests on TCRdb alone, since no DNA is present to check it. CDR3 length equals 15 residues. Germline V gene data show CDR1 as DFQATT and CDR2 as SNEGSKA (reference sequence). The CDR3 protein is CSAREGDAGIYGYTF.